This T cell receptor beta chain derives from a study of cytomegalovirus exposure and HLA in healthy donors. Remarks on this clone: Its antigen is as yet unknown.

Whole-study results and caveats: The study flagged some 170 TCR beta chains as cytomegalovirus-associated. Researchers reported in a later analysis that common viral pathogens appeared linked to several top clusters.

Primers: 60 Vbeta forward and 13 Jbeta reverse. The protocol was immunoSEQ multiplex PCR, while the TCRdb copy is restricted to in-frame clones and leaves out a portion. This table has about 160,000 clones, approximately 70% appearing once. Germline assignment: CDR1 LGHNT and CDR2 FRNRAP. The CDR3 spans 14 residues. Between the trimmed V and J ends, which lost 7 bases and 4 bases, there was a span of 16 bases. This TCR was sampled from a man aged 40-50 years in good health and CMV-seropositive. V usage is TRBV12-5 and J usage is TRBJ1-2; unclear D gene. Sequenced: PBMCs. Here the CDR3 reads CASARRQQGYGYTF. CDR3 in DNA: TGTGCTAGTGCCCGGAGGCAGCAAGGCTATGGCTACACCTTC.